The 12 T cell receptor beta chains reported below all come from one sample, sequenced in a study of cytomegalovirus exposure and HLA in healthy donors. The PCR used 60 Vbeta and 13 Jbeta primers. Repertoires were generated with immunoSEQ multiplex PCR, while TCRdb's copy carries only in-frame clones and drops some. This sample has about 130,000 clones, with 70% to 85% found just once. What was sequenced was PBMCs. The receptors were sampled from a male donor in good health and CMV-seropositive.

This CDR3 is CASSLDSRTSGAEQFF. Written as DNA, the CDR3 is TGTGCCAGCAGCTTAGACTCCCGGACTAGCGGGGCTGAGCAGTTCTTC. The J gene is TRBJ2-1, the V gene TRBV11-3; 12 bases line up with TRBD2. The CDR3 has 16 amino acids. Germline CDR1 SGHNT, CDR2 YENEEA. After removal of 0 bases from V and 9 bases from J, the junction contained 6 bases not matched to a gene.

This chain joins TRBV7-2 and TRBJ1-2; D remains unclear. The germline V gene has CDR1 SGHTA and CDR2 FQGNSA. Trimming left V 1 base short and J 2 bases short, with 5 bases between. The length of the CDR3 is 13 residues. The chain's CDR3 is CASSLGGNYGYTF. In DNA form, the CDR3 reads TGTGCCAGCAGCTTAGGAGGGAACTATGGCTACACCTTC.

The rearrangement uses TRBV28 and TRBJ1-6; no reliable D call. The CDR3 spans 17 residues. V was trimmed by 0 bases and J by 0 bases, leaving 9 bases between them. Germline-derived CDR1 and CDR2 are MDHEN and SYDVKM. Here the CDR3 reads CASSLWSRSSYNSPLHF. CDR3 nucleotide sequence: TGTGCCAGCAGTTTATGGAGTCGGAGCTCCTATAATTCACCCCTCCACTTT.

This sequence joins TRBV4-2 and TRBJ2-2, with a weak D call TRBD1 (6 bases). V lost 0 bases and J 5 bases, leaving 13 bases between the germline ends. Germline values: CDR1 LGHNA, CDR2 YNFKEQ. This CDR3 contains 16 residues. The chain's CDR3 is CASSQDTQGSTGELFF. CDR3 in DNA: TGTGCCAGCAGCCAAGATACACAGGGTTCGACCGGGGAGCTGTTTTTT.

This chain connects TRBV5-1 to TRBJ2-7; perhaps TRBD2 as D (6 bases). V lost 0 bases and J 5 bases, leaving 15 bases between the germline ends. CDR1 and CDR2 (germline): SGHRS, YFSETQ. CDR3 length equals 15 residues. CDR3 DNA sequence: TGCGCCAGCAGCTTGGCCGGGATAGCGGTAAACGAGCAGTACTTC. Translation: CASSLAGIAVNEQYF.

The chain joins TRBV5-1 to TRBJ2-7; D may be TRBD1 (5 bases). The germline V gene has CDR1 SGHRS and CDR2 YFSETQ. The CDR3 has 15 residues. V lost 0 bases to trimming and J lost 5 bases, with 15 bases between them. This CDR3 reads CASSLVGVRVDEQYF. The CDR3 region has the DNA TGCGCCAGCAGCTTGGTAGGCGTCAGGGTTGACGAGCAGTACTTC. The full variable domain, with the rest looked up from reference TRBV5-1 and TRBJ2-7, is KAGVTQTPRYLIKTRGQQVTLSCSPISGHRSVSWYQQTPGQGLQFLFEYFSETQRNKGNFPGRFSGRQFSNSRSEMNVSTLELGDSALYLCASSLVGVRVDEQYFGPGTRLTVT.

The genes are TRBV6-1 and TRBJ1-5; D call uncertain. The CDR3 spans 12 residues. V lost 6 bases and J 0 bases, leaving 3 bases between the germline ends. Germline values: CDR1 MNHNS, CDR2 SASEGT. CDR3 nucleotides: TGTGCCAGCAGACATAGCAATCAGCCCCAGCATTTT. Amino acids: CASRHSNQPQHF.

The sample holds a few counts of this clone. The chain joins TRBV2 to TRBJ2-1; 7 nucleotides agree with TRBD1. The CDR3 is 12 residues long. From germline, CDR1 is SNHLY and CDR2 FYNNEI. V was clipped by 9 bases and J by 5 bases; unmatched bases: 4. The CDR3 spells CARGTDHNEQFF. CDR3 in DNA: TGTGCCAGAGGGACAGACCACAATGAGCAGTTCTTC. Filled out from reference TRBV2 and TRBJ2-1, the complete variable domain reads EPEVTQTPSHQVTQMGQEVILRCVPISNHLYFYWYRQILGQKVEFLVSFYNNEISEKSEIFDDQFSVERPDGSNFTLKIRSTKLEDSAMYFCARGTDHNEQFFGPGTRLTVL.

This chain links TRBV5-1 with TRBJ2-7; D is possibly TRBD2 (7 bases). The V gene lost 4 bases and the J gene lost 2 bases, with 10 bases spanning the gap. CDR1 is SGHRS, CDR2 YFSETQ, per germline. The CDR3 totals 13 residues. For the CDR3, the DNA is TGCGCCAGCAGCCGGGGGGCAGCCTACGAGCAGTACTTC. This codes for CASSRGAAYEQYF.

In DNA form, the CDR3 reads TGTGCCAGCAGATTTCCCGGGACATTCGGAGGCTACACCTTC. It encodes CASRFPGTFGGYTF. This rearrangement joins TRBV28 to TRBJ1-2; D may be TRBD1 (6 bases). V lost 6 bases and J lost 8, with 19 bases in between. The CDR3 extends over 14 amino acids. Germline loops: CDR1 MDHEN, CDR2 SYDVKM.

The chain is built from TRBV7-3 and TRBJ2-1; 7 bases map to TRBD2. The V gene's germline CDR1 is SGHTA and CDR2 FQGTGA. This CDR3 contains 15 residues. The V and J ends lost 2 bases and 0 bases, in that order; junction bases with no gene match: 1. The CDR3, as DNA: TGTGCCAGCAGCTTAGCGGGAGCCTCCTACAATGAGCAGTTCTTC. Its protein product is CASSLAGASYNEQFF.

This clone occurred a few times. In nucleotides, the CDR3 is TGTGCCAGCAGCTCAACAGGGTCCTCCCCAGATACGCAGTATTTT. Its translation is CASSSTGSSPDTQYF. The chain links TRBV5-6 to TRBJ2-3; D is perhaps TRBD1 (6 bases). V was pared by 3 bases and J by 4 bases, with 15 bases between. The germline V gene has CDR1 SGHDT and CDR2 YYEEEE. CDR3 length: 15 amino acids. Full variable domain (outside the CDR3, taken from reference TRBV5-6 and TRBJ2-3): DAGVTQSPTHLIKTRGQQVTLRCSPKSGHDTVSWYQQALGQGPQFIFQYYEEEERQRGNFPDRFSGHQFPNYSSELNVNALLLGDSALYLCASSSTGSSPDTQYFGPGTRLTVL.